The subject of this entry is one T cell receptor (beta chain). The record originates from a study of cytomegalovirus exposure and HLA in healthy donors. Here immunoSEQ multiplex PCR was the method, and the copy in TCRdb shows in-frame clones only, minus some. The sample holds fewer than 150,000 clones, around nine tenths seen once. The TCR sequence derives from a woman aged 18-35 years in good health and CMV-seropositive. Sequencing was performed on PBMCs.

The CDR3 reads CASGLGGASTGELFF. CDR3 bases: TGTGCCAGCGGGCTCGGGGGGGCGAGCACCGGGGAGCTGTTTTTT. The rearrangement joins TRBV19 to TRBJ2-2; 8 nucleotides match TRBD2. CDR1 LNHDA and CDR2 SQIVND come from the germline V gene (reference sequence). The CDR3 consists of 15 residues. The V segment lost 9 bases and the J segment 4 bases; nucleotides outside the gene matches: 10.